Following are 8 T cell receptor beta chains from one sample sequenced in a study of tumor-infiltrating lymphocytes in oesophageal squamous cell carcinoma. TCRdb called the PCR reads again in MiXCR, with one record for every CDR3 protein. The sample contains 9,500 to 13,000 distinct CDR3 sequences, approximately 59% of which appear only once. The sequenced sample consisted of esophageal tumor tissue. The receptor set was obtained from a male donor with esophageal squamous cell carcinoma.

This clonotype appeared many times. The missing conserved phenylalanine or tryptophan at the end of this CDR3 makes a read error likely. Because the CDR3's place on the DNA is in doubt, the DNA is left out and the CDR3 is given as listed by TCRdb. The chain combines TRBV7-3 with TRBJ2-6; TRBD2 is the table's D call, not checked against the DNA. CDR1 and CDR2 (germline): SGHTA, FQGTGA. Counting both end residues, the CDR3 totals 11 amino acids. CDR3 in amino acids: CASSFLLGRSL.

In regard to this clonotype: The junction departs from germline at one end; a sequencing error may be responsible. The V gene is TRBV7-6, the J gene TRBJ2-5, with 8 bases aligning to TRBD1. CDR3 length: 16 residues. From germline, CDR1 is SGHVS and CDR2 FNYEAQ. CDR3 loop: CASSLVYSGGSNEHFF. In nucleotides, the CDR3 is TGTGCCAGCAGCTTAGTGTATTCAGGGGGCTCTAATGAGCATTTCTTT.

V gene TRBV7-6 combines with J gene TRBJ2-6, with 8 bases lining up with TRBD1. Trimming cost V 4 bases and J 4 bases; bases outside gene matches: 3. The CDR3 consists of 15 residues. Germline CDR1 reads SGHVS; CDR2 reads FNYEAQ. This CDR3 is CASSSRGLGANVLTF. The CDR3 DNA is TGTGCCAGCAGCTCCAGGGGGCTAGGGGCCAACGTCCTGACTTTC.

This clonotype was seen repeatedly, ten times or more. A read error may be the cause here, since a much bigger clone is one base away. The rearrangement uses TRBV24-1 and TRBJ2-7; 12 bases agree with TRBD2. With 4 bases clipped from V and 7 bases from J, the junction kept 13 bases outside the gene matches. The CDR3 consists of 17 residues. Per germline, CDR1 KGHDR and CDR2 SFDVKD. CDR3 loop: CATSDRLAGGGSNEQYF. CDR3 DNA: TGTGCCACCAGTGACCGCCTAGCGGGAGGGGGATCCAATGAGCAGTACTTC.

V gene TRBV6-6 combines with J gene TRBJ2-5; 8 bases align to TRBD1. The DNA matches TRBJ2-1 better at its end, which makes the J call doubtful. The CDR3 loop spans 15 amino acids. The germline V gene has CDR1 MNHNY and CDR2 SVGAGI (reference sequence). The CDR3 DNA reads TGTGCCAGCAGTTACTCGAGGCAGGGGGCCTATGAGCAGTTCTTC. It codes for CASSYSRQGAYEQFF.

This chain uses TRBV6-6 with TRBJ2-5; D unclear. Germline CDR1 MNHNY, CDR2 SVGAGI (reference sequence). Trimming removed 6 bases at V and 2 bases at J, with 16 bases between. The CDR3 loop spans 15 amino acids. The CDR3 region is CASRFVYGLQETQYF. Written as DNA, the CDR3 is TGTGCCAGCAGATTCGTGTACGGGCTACAAGAGACCCAGTACTTC.

This clonotype was detected only once. The gene calls are TRBV12-3 or TRBV12-4 and TRBJ1-1; D is perhaps TRBD1 (6 bases). CDR3 length equals 14 residues. Trimming removed 2 bases from V and 4 bases from J, with 11 bases in between. CDR3: CASSLSGAFTEAFF. CDR3 bases: TGTGCCAGCAGTTTATCGGGGGCGTTCACTGAAGCTTTCTTT.

This clonotype is deemed large (0.1 to 1%). The chain has TRBV7-3 and TRBJ2-3; D call uncertain. Trimming left V 5 bases short and J 4 bases short, with 10 bases between. Germline V gives CDR1 SGHTA, CDR2 FQGTGA. The CDR3 contains 13 residues. The CDR3 nucleotides are TGTGCCAGCAGCCCCGTGGGGTCAGATACGCAGTATTTT. Translating gives CASSPVGSDTQYF.